This T cell receptor (beta chain) was sequenced in a study of CD8+ T cells in alopecia areata. Extracted RNA was reverse transcribed, and the resulting cDNA served as sequencing template. Assay: immunoSEQ multiplex PCR; the TCRdb copy retains only in-frame clones and omits some. The profile shows some 170,000 clones, around 58% of them singletons. This CDR3 is 14 amino acids long. Trimming at V came to 6 bases and at J to 9 bases, leaving 5 bases not matched to a gene. Germline CDR1 reads MNHEY; CDR2 reads SVGAGI. Worth noting for this clone: Other DNA sequences in this specimen translate into the identical CDR3.

This sample's treatment: oral pan-JAK inhibitor, 5-10 mg twice daily. The sequences come from CD4+ T cells sorted from blood, collected at roughly week 58, from a patient treated with tofacitinib. The chain joins TRBV6-5 to TRBJ1-6; 10 bases align to TRBD1. The sequence was collected from a human donor with alopecia areata. CDR3 nucleotides: TGTGCCAGCAGCCCCGGGACAGGGGTTTCACCCCTCCACTTT. Translated, it gives CASSPGTGVSPLHF.